The T cell receptor beta chain under discussion was sequenced for a study of blood T cell repertoires in COVID-19. Study background: Sites across the United States, Italy and Spain contributed samples from acute and convalescent COVID-19. PBMCs, B-cell-depleted T cells, or T cells were the source of the cDNA or gDNA that made up the material.

Assay used: immunoSEQ multiplex PCR; TCRdb lists only in-frame clones, some missing. This sample yields approximately 170,000 clones, of which around 90% are seen a single time; around 9.5% belongs to the top ten. In assigning cohorts, the study relied on participant-reported clinical history. Trimming cost V 7 bases and J 4 bases, with 19 bases left between them. Germline V gene data show CDR1 as MDHEN and CDR2 as SYDVKM. The CDR3 runs 15 residues. The chain couples TRBV28 to TRBJ1-2; weak D call: TRBD1 (5 bases). The sequence was collected from a woman younger than 35 who had recovered from COVID-19. What was sequenced was PBMCs or T cells enriched from blood (not recorded which). For the CDR3, the DNA is TGTGCCAGCACCACGATAAGGGGCGCATCCTATGGCTACACCTTC. It encodes CASTTIRGASYGYTF.